This T cell receptor (beta chain) was sequenced during a study of CD8+ T cells in alopecia areata. Study summary: For the treated group, dosing was oral tofacitinib at 5 to 10 mg twice daily. Tofacitinib administration persisted for 6 to 18 months, succeeded by 6 months off drug.

Overall study findings and caveats: Among the cells sequenced in scalp samples are also the resident alphabeta T cells of normal skin.

Once RNA had been extracted, it was reverse transcribed into cDNA to act as the sequencing template. Data came from immunoSEQ multiplex PCR; TCRdb stores just in-frame clones and leaves some out. Altogether 140,000 to 150,000 clones are present, 40% to 55% being singletons, with the ten largest covering 0.95% to 1%. Concerning this clone itself: No antigen is known for it.

CDR1 and CDR2 (germline): MGHRA, YSYEKL. Trimming cost V 6 bases and J 7 bases; bases outside gene matches: 11. The CDR3 totals 15 residues. This TCR derives from a human donor with alopecia areata. The chain couples TRBV4-1 to TRBJ1-2, with 10 bases lining up with TRBD1. This sample comprised CD4+ T cells sorted from blood, obtained at week 0. CDR3 nucleotides: TGCGCCAGCAGTCCCCCCCGGGACAGGGGAGGTGGCTACACCTTC. It translates to CASSPPRDRGGGYTF.